This is a list of T cell receptor beta chains from one sample in a study of T cells in Graves' hyperthyroidism and ophthalmopathy. TCRdb fed the multiplex PCR reads into MiXCR, producing one record per CDR3 protein. The data hold some 650,000 distinct CDR3 sequences, with 16% observed a single time. Source material: blood. These receptors all stem from a middle-aged woman with Graves' ophthalmopathy. CDR3s include the opening cysteine and the closing phenylalanine or tryptophan. A D gene is named only where the DNA matches it firmly. Where a row states a size, it is once, few, many or the class of an expanded clone; other rows omit it.

j_call: TRBJ2-1; v_call: TRBV20-1; d_call: TRBD2; clone_size: .; cdr3_nt: TGCAGTGCTAGTAGGTCTAGCGGGGGGGCCTTCTACAATGAGCAGTTCTTC; cdr3_aa: CSASRSSGGAFYNEQFF
j_call: TRBJ2-3; v_call: TRBV19; d_call: .; clone_size: .; cdr3_nt: TGTGCCAGTAGTATAACAGGGTGGAACACAGATACGCAGTATTTT; cdr3_aa: CASSITGWNTDTQYF
j_call: TRBJ2-7; v_call: TRBV29-1; d_call: .; clone_size: .; cdr3_nt: TGCAGCGCTTCCGGGGTCCACCGCGACGAGCAGTACTTC; cdr3_aa: CSASGVHRDEQYF
j_call: TRBJ2-3; v_call: TRBV10-3; d_call: .; clone_size: many; cdr3_nt: TGTGCCATCAGTGAAATGGACTTAACAGATACGCAGTATTTT; cdr3_aa: CAISEMDLTDTQYF
j_call: TRBJ1-1; v_call: TRBV7-8; d_call: .; clone_size: many; cdr3_nt: TGTGCCAGCAGCATCCACCGGGACACTGAAGCTTTCTTT; cdr3_aa: CASSIHRDTEAFF
j_call: TRBJ2-3; v_call: TRBV5-4; d_call: TRBD2; clone_size: few; cdr3_nt: TGTGCCAGCAGCTTGCGGGTCGGGGGGGGCACAGATACGCAGTATTTT; cdr3_aa: CASSLRVGGGTDTQYF
j_call: TRBJ1-3; v_call: TRBV10-3; d_call: .; clone_size: .; cdr3_nt: TGTGCCATCAGTGAGGACCCGGGACACCTCTCTGGAAACACCATATATTTT; cdr3_aa: CAISEDPGHLSGNTIYF
j_call: TRBJ2-7; v_call: TRBV5-1; d_call: TRBD1; clone_size: many; cdr3_nt: TGCGCCAGCAGCCCAGCTGCCGGGACAGGGGACTACGAGCAGTACTTC; cdr3_aa: CASSPAAGTGDYEQYF
j_call: TRBJ2-3; v_call: TRBV27; d_call: .; clone_size: .; cdr3_nt: TGTGCCAGCAGTTTATACGGGGAAACAGATACGCAGTATTTT; cdr3_aa: CASSLYGETDTQYF
j_call: TRBJ2-3; v_call: TRBV29-1; d_call: TRBD2; clone_size: few; cdr3_nt: TGCAGCGTTGAGAGGCCGGGACTAGCGGGTGACACAGATACGCAGTATTTT; cdr3_aa: CSVERPGLAGDTDTQYF